The T cell receptor beta chain under discussion was sequenced for a study of blood T cell repertoires in COVID-19. Study information: PBMCs, B-cell-depleted T cells, or T cells provided the cDNA or gDNA that made up the material.

Original processing methods: How many nucleated cells were present was estimated from reference gene primer amplification. Generated by immunoSEQ multiplex PCR, the TCRdb table keeps only in-frame clones and is missing some. The V and J calls and clone size are taken from that table; D and trimming were inferred from the DNA. The sample contains 120,000 to 150,000 clones, about 79% of which appear only once. This CDR3 has 14 residues. CDR1 and CDR2 (germline): LNHDA, SQIVND (reference sequence). The J segment lost 2 bases and the V segment lost 6 bases, leaving 6 bases of the junction unmatched. Sample: peripheral blood. The chain joins TRBV19 to TRBJ2-5; TRBD1 matches at 7 bases. The clonotype originates from a woman in her forties or fifties in a cohort sampled during active or convalescent COVID-19. CDR3 protein: CASSQQGSQETQYF. In DNA form, the CDR3 reads TGTGCCAGTAGCCAACAGGGGAGTCAAGAGACCCAGTACTTC. The variable domain in full, completed from reference TRBV19 and TRBJ2-5, reads DGGITQSPKYLFRKEGQNVTLSCEQNLNHDAMYWYRQDPGQGLRLIYYSQIVNDFQKGDIAEGYSVSREKKESFPLTVTSAQKNPTAFYLCASSQQGSQETQYFGPGTRLLVL.